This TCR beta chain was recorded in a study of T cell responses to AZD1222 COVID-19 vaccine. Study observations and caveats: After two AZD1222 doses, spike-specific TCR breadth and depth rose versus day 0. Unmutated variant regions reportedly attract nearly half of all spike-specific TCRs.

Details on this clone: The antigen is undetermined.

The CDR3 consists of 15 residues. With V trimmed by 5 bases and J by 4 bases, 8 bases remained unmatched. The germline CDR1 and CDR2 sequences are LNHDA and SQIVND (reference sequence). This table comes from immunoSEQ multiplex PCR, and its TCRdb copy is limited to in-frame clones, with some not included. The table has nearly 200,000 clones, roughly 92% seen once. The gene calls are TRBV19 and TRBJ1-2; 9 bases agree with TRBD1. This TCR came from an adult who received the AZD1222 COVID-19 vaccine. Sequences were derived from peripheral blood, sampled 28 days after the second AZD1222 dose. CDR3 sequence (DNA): TGTGCCAGTAGTCAAGACAGGGGGACCAGCTATGGCTACACCTTC. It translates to CASSQDRGTSYGYTF.